A selection of T cell receptor beta chains follows, all from one sample in a study of blood T cell repertoires in COVID-19. Sequencing was performed with immunoSEQ multiplex PCR; in TCRdb, only in-frame clones are kept and a portion is missing. The data hold a few hundred thousand clones, with about 85% observed a single time. Sequencing used peripheral blood. These receptors originate from a human donor with COVID-19, enrolled during active disease. The donor label of this sample is uncertain. Each CDR3 is given with its conserved first and last residue. The D gene is left open where the match is weak. Expanded clones get a size class; other rows say once, few or many, or leave the size out.

>TRBV5-6|TRBD1|-|TRBJ1-6
CASSLVIAGTGSSPLHF
TGTGCCAGCAGCTTGGTTATTGCCGGGACAGGGAGCTCACCCCTCCACTTT
>TRBV5-8|TRBD2|-|TRBJ2-5
CASSPRTSGRETQYF
TGTGCCAGCAGCCCGCGGACTAGCGGGAGGGAGACCCAGTACTTC
>TRBV5-6|-|-|TRBJ2-7
CASSLAAGAYREQYF
TGTGCCAGCAGCTTGGCGGCGGGGGCTTACCGAGAGCAGTACTTC
>TRBV30|-|-|TRBJ2-1
CAWSVGGSYNEQFF
TGTGCCTGGAGTGTCGGGGGCTCCTACAATGAGCAGTTCTTC
>TRBV19|-|few|TRBJ1-1
CASSEGSNTEAFF
TGTGCCAGTAGTGAGGGTTCGAACACTGAAGCTTTCTTT
>TRBV7-7|TRBD2|-|TRBJ2-5
CASSLGGTSGQETQYF
TGTGCTAGCAGCTTAGGCGGGACTAGCGGACAAGAGACCCAGTACTTC
>TRBV27|TRBD1|-|TRBJ2-5
CASSPYRGTWETQYF
TGTGCCAGCAGCCCCTACAGGGGGACCTGGGAGACCCAGTACTTC
>TRBV5-1|-|-|TRBJ1-6
CASSLRGFGVNSPLHF
TGCGCCAGCAGCTTGCGAGGGTTTGGGGTCAATTCACCCCTCCACTTT
>TRBV6-5|-|few|TRBJ1-5
CASSQTGLWPQHF
TGTGCCAGCAGCCAGACGGGTTTATGGCCCCAGCATTTT
>TRBV7-9|-|-|TRBJ1-1
CASSLGAGGITEAFF
TGTGCCAGCAGCTTAGGAGCGGGGGGTATCACTGAAGCTTTCTTT
>TRBV7-8|TRBD1|-|TRBJ1-3
CASSLQGRGNTIYF
TGTGCCAGCAGCCTACAGGGGCGGGGAAACACCATATATTTT
>TRBV6-6|-|few|TRBJ2-2
CASSRQGGTNTGELFF
TGTGCCAGCAGCCGACAGGGAGGAACGAACACCGGGGAGCTGTTTTTT
>TRBV5-1|TRBD2|-|TRBJ2-5
CASSPTSGSGETQYF
TGCGCCAGCAGCCCGACTAGCGGGAGTGGAGAGACCCAGTACTTC
>TRBV2|TRBD2|-|TRBJ2-7
CASRGFGTSIYEQYF
TGTGCCAGCAGGGGGTTCGGGACTAGCATCTACGAGCAGTACTTC
>TRBV2|-|-|TRBJ1-6
CASSEVAIASPLHF
TGTGCCAGCAGTGAAGTGGCAATAGCTTCACCCCTCCACTTT
>TRBV6-1|TRBD1|-|TRBJ2-7
CASSTGGDRYEQYF
TGTGCCAGCAGTACAGGGGGCGATAGATACGAGCAGTACTTC
>TRBV13|-|-|TRBJ2-3
CASSGDSQLTDTQYF
TGTGCCAGCAGCGGCGACAGTCAGCTCACAGATACGCAGTATTTT
>TRBV28|-|-|TRBJ1-5
CASSAGLDQPQHF
TGTGCCAGCAGCGCAGGGCTGGATCAGCCCCAGCATTTT
>TRBV10-2|TRBD1|-|TRBJ1-2
CASRQGNYGGYTF
TGCGCCAGTAGACAGGGAAATTATGGTGGCTACACCTTC
>TRBV10-1|TRBD2|-|TRBJ2-1
CASSAGTSGLNEQFF
TGCGCCAGCAGCGCCGGGACTAGCGGGTTGAATGAGCAGTTCTTC
>TRBV2|TRBD2|once|TRBJ2-3
CASSAGLAGIDTQYF
TGTGCCAGCAGTGCGGGACTAGCGGGGATAGATACGCAGTATTTT
>TRBV19|-|-|TRBJ2-4
CASKNRASENIQYF
TGTGCCAGTAAAAACAGGGCGAGCGAAAACATTCAGTACTTC
>TRBV6-1|-|-|TRBJ2-2
CASSYGGAVGELFF
TGTGCCAGCAGTTATGGAGGGGCGGTCGGGGAGCTGTTTTTT
>TRBV7-6|TRBD1|-|TRBJ2-5
CASSLGPRQGAETQYF
TGTGCCAGCAGCTTAGGTCCGCGACAGGGGGCAGAGACCCAGTACTTC
>TRBV7-8|TRBD2|-|TRBJ2-7
CASSSYTRGRAFQFSYEQYF
TGTGCCAGCAGCTCCTATACTCGCGGGAGGGCGTTTCAGTTCTCCTACGAGCAGTACTTC
>TRBV14|-|-|TRBJ1-1
CASSPSLNTEAFF
TGTGCCAGCAGCCCAAGCCTGAACACTGAAGCTTTCTTT
>TRBV2|-|-|TRBJ2-5
CATISGPGRETQYF
TGTGCCACCATCTCAGGGCCGGGGAGGGAGACCCAGTACTTC
>TRBV3-1/TRBV3-2|TRBD2|few|TRBJ2-7
CASMGLAGYEQYF
TGTGCCAGCATGGGACTAGCGGGATACGAGCAGTACTTC